One sample yielded the 22 T cell receptor beta chains listed below, sequenced in a study of control samples from healthy donors and cancer patients. The data were produced by immunoSEQ multiplex PCR, yet TCRdb's version contains in-frame clones alone and is incomplete. The sample lists fewer than 250,000 clones, about 90% seen once, with approximately 2% in the top ten. Sequencing was performed on blood. The receptor set was obtained from a man aged 30-40 years in good health.

This clone has a handful of counts. The chain employs TRBV6-5 and TRBJ1-2; tentatively, D is TRBD1 (5 bases). The V end was cut by 6 bases, the J end by 1 base, with 6 bases between. Per the germline V gene, CDR1 is MNHEY and CDR2 is SVGAGI. This CDR3 region has 12 residues. CDR3 in amino acids: CASRDSNYGYTF. The CDR3 nucleotides are TGTGCCAGCAGAGACAGTAACTATGGCTACACCTTC.

This chain joins TRBV4-1 and TRBJ2-4, with D maybe TRBD1 (6 bases). V was cut by 4 bases and J by 0 bases, with 13 bases left in between. Germline V gene sequence: CDR1 MGHRA, CDR2 YSYEKL. This CDR3 has 16 amino acids. DNA of the CDR3: TGCGCCAGCAGCCGAGGACAGCCGCTAGCCAAAAACATTCAGTACTTC. It translates to CASSRGQPLAKNIQYF.

This clone was detected a few times. V and J are TRBV4-1 and TRBJ1-5, with TRBD1 matching 8 bases. The V gene's germline CDR1 is MGHRA and CDR2 YSYEKL. CDR3 length: 16 residues. Trimming removed 2 bases from V and 0 bases from J; junction bases left unmatched: 3. The CDR3 sequence is CASSQLDRASNQPQHF. The CDR3 DNA reads as TGCGCCAGCAGCCAATTGGACAGGGCTAGCAATCAGCCCCAGCATTTT.

J is TRBJ1-1 and V is TRBV10-3; D remains ambiguous. V was shortened by 7 bases and J by 5 bases, with 17 bases between the two germline ends. CDR3 length: 14 amino acids. Per the germline V gene, CDR1 is ENHRY and CDR2 is SYGVKD. The CDR3 DNA follows: TGTGCCATCAAAGTCTCCGGGGAGCAAACTGAAGCTTTCTTT. This codes for CAIKVSGEQTEAFF.

This chain joins TRBV24-1 and TRBJ2-6; D call uncertain. This CDR3 contains 16 residues. Trimming removed 4 bases at V and 2 bases at J, with 11 bases between. CDR1 and CDR2 from the germline V gene are KGHDR and SFDVKD. The CDR3 DNA sequence: TGTGCCACCAGTGACCCTGGAACAACTGGGGCCAACGTCCTGACTTTC. The encoded protein is CATSDPGTTGANVLTF.

This chain uses TRBV5-1 with TRBJ2-7; the D gene is possibly TRBD1 (6 bases). In germline, CDR1 is SGHRS, CDR2 YFSETQ. Trimming took 4 bases from V and 1 from J, leaving 9 bases between them. The CDR3 is 13 amino acids. The CDR3 protein is CASSPDSSYEQYF. CDR3 nucleotide sequence: TGCGCCAGCAGCCCGGACAGTTCCTACGAGCAGTACTTC.

The V and J genes are TRBV30 and TRBJ1-4, with 7 positions matching TRBD1. Germline V gene lookup returns CDR1 GTSNPN and CDR2 SVGIG (reference sequence). The J segment lost 5 bases and the V segment lost 3 bases, leaving 3 bases of the junction unmatched. CDR3 length: 13 amino acids. CDR3 in DNA: TGTGCCTGGAGCGGGACAGCGAATGAAAAACTGTTTTTT. Its translation: CAWSGTANEKLFF.

This rearrangement joins TRBV6-2 or TRBV6-3 to TRBJ1-2; D is undetermined. The V and J ends lost 2 bases and 0 bases respectively, with 22 bases between them. Germline lookup yields CDR1 MNHEY and CDR2 SVGEGT. The length of the CDR3 is 19 residues. CDR3 protein: CASSYPQTGIEGSNYGYTF. As DNA, the CDR3 is TGTGCCAGCAGTTACCCACAGACCGGGATTGAGGGATCTAACTATGGCTACACCTTC.

J is TRBJ1-1 and V is TRBV9; no clear D gene. Trimming removed 2 bases from V and 4 bases from J, with 9 bases in between. The CDR3 sequence is 13 residues long. Per germline, CDR1 SGDLS and CDR2 YYNGEE. The CDR3 sequence: CASSVGAATEAFF. The CDR3 nucleotides are TGTGCCAGCAGCGTTGGCGCGGCCACTGAAGCTTTCTTT.

The chain is built from TRBV9 and TRBJ2-2, with TRBD1 identical over 7 bases. The CDR3 is 15 amino acids. Germline V gene data show CDR1 as SGDLS and CDR2 as YYNGEE. V lost 0 bases to trimming and J lost 1 base; unmatched junction nucleotides: 0. The CDR3 reads CASSVGTGNTGELFF. For the CDR3, the DNA is TGTGCCAGCAGCGTAGGGACAGGGAACACCGGGGAGCTGTTTTTT.

This sequence joins TRBV2 and TRBJ1-5; D gene unclear. This CDR3 contains 11 residues. Looked up from germline, CDR1 is SNHLY and CDR2 is FYNNEI. Trimming took off 3 bases at V and 15 bases at J, with 12 bases between the two ends. The CDR3 bases are TGTGCCAGCAGTGAGGTCAGTAGGCTGCATTTT. It translates to CASSEVSRLHF. Using reference TRBV2 and TRBJ1-5 for the parts outside the CDR3, the full variable domain is EPEVTQTPSHQVTQMGQEVILRCVPISNHLYFYWYRQILGQKVEFLVSFYNNEISEKSEIFDDQFSVERPDGSNFTLKIRSTKLEDSAMYFCASSEVSRLHFGDGTRLSIL.

The chain has TRBV12-3 or TRBV12-4 and TRBJ2-3; D unresolved. The CDR3 spans 13 residues. V shed 6 bases and J shed 1 base, with 8 bases lying between them. CDR3 sequence reads: CASSHTRTDTQYF. The CDR3 DNA is TGTGCCAGCAGCCACACACGCACAGATACGCAGTATTTT.

The CDR3 region is CASRPTGAPGYTF. CDR3 sequence (DNA): TGTGCCAGCAGGCCGACAGGGGCCCCTGGCTACACCTTC. The J gene is TRBJ1-2, the V gene TRBV12-3 or TRBV12-4; 8 nucleotides match TRBD1. Trimming cost V 6 bases and J 7 bases; bases outside gene matches: 7. The CDR3 is 13 residues long.

V is TRBV7-9 and J is TRBJ1-2, with D uncertain. The germline gives CDR1 SEHNR, CDR2 FQNEAQ (reference sequence). The CDR3 has 16 residues. With 3 bases removed from V and 8 bases from J, the gap between germline ends came to 22 bases. CDR3: CASSFPAEWQSMGYTF. CDR3 nucleotide sequence: TGTGCCAGCAGCTTTCCCGCGGAGTGGCAATCTATGGGCTACACCTTC.

This clone appeared once. V and J are TRBV30 and TRBJ1-4, with unresolved D. CDR3 size: 12 residues. Trimming pared 0 bases from V and 4 bases from J, leaving 3 bases between. Looked up from germline, CDR1 is GTSNPN and CDR2 is SVGIG (reference sequence). Here the CDR3 reads CAWSVNNEKLFF. The CDR3 DNA reads TGTGCCTGGAGTGTAAATAATGAAAAACTGTTTTTT. Together with reference TRBV30 and TRBJ1-4, the CDR3 gives the full variable domain: SQTIHQWPATLVQPVGSPLSLECTVEGTSNPNLYWYRQAAGRGLQLLFYSVGIGQISSEVPQNLSASRPQDRQFILSSKKLLLSDSGFYLCAWSVNNEKLFFGSGTQLSVL.

The genes are TRBV19 and TRBJ1-3; a possible D gene is TRBD1 (5 bases). The CDR3 spans 15 residues. The germline V gene encodes CDR1 LNHDA and CDR2 SQIVND (reference sequence). The V and J ends lost 10 bases and 3 bases respectively, with 19 bases between them. The CDR3 DNA reads as TGTGCCACCTTGGGAGGGCAGGGACTTGGAAACACCATATATTTT. Translation: CATLGGQGLGNTIYF. The variable domain in full, with the rest retrieved from reference TRBV19 and TRBJ1-3, is DGGITQSPKYLFRKEGQNVTLSCEQNLNHDAMYWYRQDPGQGLRLIYYSQIVNDFQKGDIAEGYSVSREKKESFPLTVTSAQKNPTAFYLCATLGGQGLGNTIYFGEGSWLTVV.

The J gene is TRBJ2-7, the V gene TRBV9; 7 bases line up with TRBD2. Germline V gives CDR1 SGDLS, CDR2 YYNGEE. The CDR3 loop spans 15 amino acids. The J segment lost 3 bases and the V segment lost 1 base, leaving 7 bases of the junction unmatched. The DNA of the CDR3 is TGTGCCAGCAGCGTATCAAGCGGGGTTGGCTACGAGCAGTACTTC. It translates to CASSVSSGVGYEQYF.

J is TRBJ2-1 and V is TRBV29-1; D is possibly TRBD1 or TRBD2 (5 bases each). CDR3 length equals 11 residues. V was clipped by 7 bases and J by 9 bases, with 13 bases between them. Germline-derived CDR1 and CDR2 are SQVTM and ANQGSEA. In DNA form, the CDR3 reads TGCAGCGCCCTGGGGGTCGGTGAGCAGTTCTTC. Amino acid sequence: CSALGVGEQFF.

This rearrangement joins TRBV2 to TRBJ1-2; D is unresolved. Trimming took 6 bases from V and 3 from J, leaving 11 bases between them. This CDR3 comprises 13 residues. CDR1 and CDR2 (germline): SNHLY, FYNNEI. The DNA for the CDR3 is TGTGCCAGCAGGGATCAGGCGGACTATGGCTACACCTTC. This translates into CASRDQADYGYTF.

The chain combines TRBV15 with TRBJ2-3; D perhaps matches TRBD2 (6 bases). Trimming shortened V by 3 bases and J by 2 bases, and 21 bases separated the two germline ends. CDR1 is LNHNV, CDR2 YYDKDF, per germline (reference sequence). There are 18 residues in the CDR3. CDR3 region: CATSSPGWRGYDTDTQYF. Written as DNA, the CDR3 is TGTGCCACCAGCAGCCCAGGATGGCGGGGATACGACACAGATACGCAGTATTTT. The complete variable domain, with remaining parts taken from reference TRBV15 and TRBJ2-3, reads DAMVIQNPRYQVTQFGKPVTLSCSQTLNHNVMYWYQQKSSQAPKLLFHYYDKDFNNEADTPDNFQSRRPNTSFCFLDIRSPGLGDTAMYLCATSSPGWRGYDTDTQYFGPGTRLTVL.

The J gene is TRBJ2-7, the V gene TRBV4-1; D is ambiguous. V lost 1 base and J 2 bases, leaving 6 bases between the germline ends. Germline-derived CDR1 and CDR2 are MGHRA and YSYEKL. CDR3 length: 13 amino acids. CDR3 amino acids: CASSQGSAYEQYF. The CDR3 coding sequence is TGCGCCAGCAGCCAAGGATCTGCCTACGAGCAGTACTTC.

The rearrangement uses TRBV12-3 or TRBV12-4 and TRBJ2-2; perhaps TRBD2 as D (6 bases). The CDR3 is 13 residues long. Trimming took 2 bases from V and 6 from J, leaving 7 bases between them. CDR3 residues: CASSLWGAGELFF. Written as DNA, the CDR3 is TGTGCCAGCAGTTTATGGGGGGCCGGGGAGCTGTTTTTT.